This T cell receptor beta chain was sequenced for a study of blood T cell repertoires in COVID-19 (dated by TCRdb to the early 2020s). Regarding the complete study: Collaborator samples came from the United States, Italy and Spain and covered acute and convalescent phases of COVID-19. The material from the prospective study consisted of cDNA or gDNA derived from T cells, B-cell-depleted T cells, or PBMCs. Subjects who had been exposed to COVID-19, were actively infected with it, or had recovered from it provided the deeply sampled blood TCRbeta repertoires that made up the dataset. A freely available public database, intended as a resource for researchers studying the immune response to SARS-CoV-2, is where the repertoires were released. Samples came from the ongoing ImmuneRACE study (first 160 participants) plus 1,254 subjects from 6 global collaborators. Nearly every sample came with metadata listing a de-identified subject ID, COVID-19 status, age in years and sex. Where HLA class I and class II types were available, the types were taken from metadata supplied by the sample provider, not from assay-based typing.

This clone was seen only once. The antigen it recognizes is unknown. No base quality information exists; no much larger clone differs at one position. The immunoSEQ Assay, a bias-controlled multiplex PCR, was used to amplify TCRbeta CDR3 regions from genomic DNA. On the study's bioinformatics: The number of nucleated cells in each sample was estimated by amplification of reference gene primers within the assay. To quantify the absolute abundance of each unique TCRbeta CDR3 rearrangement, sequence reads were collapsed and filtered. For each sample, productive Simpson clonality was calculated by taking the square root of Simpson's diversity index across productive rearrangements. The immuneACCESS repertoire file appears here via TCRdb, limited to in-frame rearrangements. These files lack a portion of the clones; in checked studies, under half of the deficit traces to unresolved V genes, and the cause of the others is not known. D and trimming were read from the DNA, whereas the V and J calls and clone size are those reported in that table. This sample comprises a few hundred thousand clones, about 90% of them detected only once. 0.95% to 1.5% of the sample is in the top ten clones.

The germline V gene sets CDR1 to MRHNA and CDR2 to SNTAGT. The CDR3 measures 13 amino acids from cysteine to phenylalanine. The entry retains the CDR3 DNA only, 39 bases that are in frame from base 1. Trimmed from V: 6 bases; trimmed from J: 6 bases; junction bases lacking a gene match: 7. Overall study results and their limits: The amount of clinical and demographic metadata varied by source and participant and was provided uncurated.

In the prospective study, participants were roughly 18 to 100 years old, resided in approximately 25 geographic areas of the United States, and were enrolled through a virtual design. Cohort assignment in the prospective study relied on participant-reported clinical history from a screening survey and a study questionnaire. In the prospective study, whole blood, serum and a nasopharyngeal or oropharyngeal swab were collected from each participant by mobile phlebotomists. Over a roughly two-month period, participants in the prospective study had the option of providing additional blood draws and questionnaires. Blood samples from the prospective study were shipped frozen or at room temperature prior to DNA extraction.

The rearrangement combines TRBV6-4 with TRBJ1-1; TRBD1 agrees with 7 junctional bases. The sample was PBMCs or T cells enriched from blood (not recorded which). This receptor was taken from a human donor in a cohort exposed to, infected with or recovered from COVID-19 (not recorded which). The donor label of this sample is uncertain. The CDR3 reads CASRGDSAAEAFF. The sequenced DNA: TGTGCCAGCAGAGGGGACAGCGCTGCTGAAGCTTTCTTT.